This T cell receptor (beta chain) originates from a study of Graves' ophthalmopathy and Graves' hyperthyroidism. General observations from the study: A majority of expanded thyroid clonotypes exceeding 0.001 frequency were likewise present in blood.

With respect to this clonotype: Antigen specificity is unknown.

RNA transcripts served as template for amplifying TCR beta CDR3 sequences. The first-round RT-PCR employed HTBI primers together with the Qiagen OneStep RT-PCR kit. A multiplex PCR was then performed as the second round. TCRdb re-derived calls from the multiplex PCR reads in MiXCR, one entry per CDR3 protein. Of almost 750,000 distinct CDR3 sequences listed, approximately 40% are singletons. This CDR3 is 15 amino acids long. Trimming at V came to 6 bases and at J to 5 bases, leaving 9 bases not matched to a gene. CDR1 is SEHNR, CDR2 FQNEAQ, per germline (reference sequence). V gene TRBV7-9 combines with J gene TRBJ2-5; 10 nucleotides align to TRBD1. The TCR originated in an adult man with Graves' ophthalmopathy. The sequencing input was peripheral blood. CDR3 amino acids: CASRGDRGAMETQYF. Written as DNA, the CDR3 is TGTGCCAGCAGGGGGGACAGGGGCGCAATGGAGACCCAGTACTTC.